This TCR beta chain is from a study of patients and donors after allogeneic stem cell transplantation. TCRdb processed the RT-PCR reads anew with MiXCR; each CDR3 protein has one entry. This repertoire shows hundreds of thousands of distinct CDR3 sequences, about 37% found once; its top ten account for around a tenth. The CDR3 sequence is 12 residues long. V lost 4 bases to trimming and J lost 4 bases, with 5 bases between them. Germline V gene data show CDR1 as SNHLY and CDR2 as FYNNEI. This receptor was obtained from a human donor who was either an allogeneic HSCT recipient or a stem cell or donor lymphocyte infusion donor (not recorded which). It is not recorded whose cells these are; they may come from a transplant donor. The chain uses TRBV2 and TRBJ1-5; no definite D call. Material: blood, either unsorted or a sorted T cell fraction (not recorded which). The chain's CDR3 is CASSVGNQPQHF. CDR3 bases: TGTGCCAGCAGTGTGGGTAATCAGCCCCAGCATTTT.